The sequence of this T cell receptor (beta chain) was determined in a study of OX40 agonist ivuxolimab in advanced cancers. The method was immunoSEQ multiplex PCR; TCRdb's version includes in-frame clones alone and lacks a portion of them. Among more than 65,000 clones listed, about 87% were seen once. Per germline, CDR1 SNHLY and CDR2 FYNNEI. V shed 3 bases and J shed 4 bases, with 4 bases lying between them. CDR3 length: 12 residues. The starting material was CD4+ or CD8+ T cells sorted from blood, obtained in a trial of the OX40 agonist ivuxolimab. This chain links TRBV2 with TRBJ1-5; D is unclear. The sequence came from an adult with an advanced solid tumor such as melanoma, head and neck, liver or kidney cancer. The CDR3 is CASSDPNQPQHF. In nucleotides, the CDR3 is TGTGCCAGCAGTGACCCAAATCAGCCCCAGCATTTT.